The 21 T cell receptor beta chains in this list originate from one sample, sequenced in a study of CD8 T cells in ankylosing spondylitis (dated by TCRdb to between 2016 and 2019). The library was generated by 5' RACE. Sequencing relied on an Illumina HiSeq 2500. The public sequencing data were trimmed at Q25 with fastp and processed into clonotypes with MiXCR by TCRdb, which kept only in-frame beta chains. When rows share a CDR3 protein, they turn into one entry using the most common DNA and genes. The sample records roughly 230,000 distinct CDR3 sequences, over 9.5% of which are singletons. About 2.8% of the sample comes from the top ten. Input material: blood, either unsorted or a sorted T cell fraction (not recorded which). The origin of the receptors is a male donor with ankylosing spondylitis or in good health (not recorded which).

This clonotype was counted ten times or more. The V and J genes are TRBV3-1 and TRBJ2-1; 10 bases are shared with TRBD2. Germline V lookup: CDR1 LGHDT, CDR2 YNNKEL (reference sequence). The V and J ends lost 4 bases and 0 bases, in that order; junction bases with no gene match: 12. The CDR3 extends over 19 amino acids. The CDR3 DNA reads TGTGCCAGCAGCCCCTGGACTAGCGGAACAATGAGCTCCTACAATGAGCAGTTCTTC. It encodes CASSPWTSGTMSSYNEQFF.

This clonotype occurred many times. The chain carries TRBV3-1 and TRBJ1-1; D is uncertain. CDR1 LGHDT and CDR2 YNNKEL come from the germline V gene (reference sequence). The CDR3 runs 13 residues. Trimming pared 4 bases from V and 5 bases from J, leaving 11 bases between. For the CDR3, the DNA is TGTGCCAGCAGCCCTGCGGGAAGGACTGAAGCTTTCTTT. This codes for CASSPAGRTEAFF. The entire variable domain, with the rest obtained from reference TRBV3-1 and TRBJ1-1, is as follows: DTAVSQTPKYLVTQMGNDKSIKCEQNLGHDTMYWYKQDSKKFLKIMFSYNNKELIINETVPNRFSPKSPDKAHLNLHINSLELGDSAVYFCASSPAGRTEAFFGQGTRLTVV.

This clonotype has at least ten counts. DNA of the CDR3: TGTGCCAGCAGATTACAGGGAGAAGCTTTCTTT. This sequence encodes CASRLQGEAFF. The chain links TRBV6-6 to TRBJ1-1, with D possibly being TRBD1 (6 bases). CDR1 MNHNY and CDR2 SVGAGI come from the germline V gene (reference sequence). This CDR3 comprises 11 residues. V was clipped by 6 bases and J by 8 bases, with 10 bases between them.

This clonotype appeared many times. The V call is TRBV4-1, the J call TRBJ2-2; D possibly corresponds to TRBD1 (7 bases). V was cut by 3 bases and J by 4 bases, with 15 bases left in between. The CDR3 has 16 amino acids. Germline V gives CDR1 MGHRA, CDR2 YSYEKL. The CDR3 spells CASSQDQGGGTGELFF. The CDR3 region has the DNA TGCGCCAGCAGCCAGGATCAGGGGGGAGGCACCGGGGAGCTGTTTTTT.

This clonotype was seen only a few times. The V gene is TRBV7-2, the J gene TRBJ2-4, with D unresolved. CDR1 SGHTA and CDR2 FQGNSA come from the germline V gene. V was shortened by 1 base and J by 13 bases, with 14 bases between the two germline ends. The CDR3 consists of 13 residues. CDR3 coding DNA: TGTGCCAGCAGCTTAGGTGTGGTAGCTGGACAGTACTTC. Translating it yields CASSLGVVAGQYF.

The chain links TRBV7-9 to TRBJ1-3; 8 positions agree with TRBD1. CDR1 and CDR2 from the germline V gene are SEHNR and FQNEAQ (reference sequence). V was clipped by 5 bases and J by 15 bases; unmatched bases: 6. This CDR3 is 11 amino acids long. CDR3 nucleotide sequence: TGTGCCAGCAGCACGGGACAGGACGCATATTTT. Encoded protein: CASSTGQDAYF. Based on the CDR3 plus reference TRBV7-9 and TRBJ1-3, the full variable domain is DTGVSQNPRHKITKRGQNVTFRCDPISEHNRLYWYRQTLGQGPEFLTYFQNEAQLEKSRLLSDRFSAERPKGSFSTLEIQRTEQGDSAMYLCASSTGQDAYFGEGSWLTVV.

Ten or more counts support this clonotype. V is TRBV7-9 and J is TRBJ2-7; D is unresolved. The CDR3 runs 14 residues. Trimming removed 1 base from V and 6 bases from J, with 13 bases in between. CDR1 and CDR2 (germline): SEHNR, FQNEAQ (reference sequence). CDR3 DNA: TGTGCCAGCAGCTTAGGGGAAAAGGGCTCCGAGCAGTACTTC. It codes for CASSLGEKGSEQYF.

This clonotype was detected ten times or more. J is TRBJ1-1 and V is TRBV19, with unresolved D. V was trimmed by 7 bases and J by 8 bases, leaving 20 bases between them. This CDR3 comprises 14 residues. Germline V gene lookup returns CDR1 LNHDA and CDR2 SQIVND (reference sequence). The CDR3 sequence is CASNTYRQEKEAFF. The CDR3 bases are TGTGCCAGTAATACGTACCGACAAGAAAAGGAAGCTTTCTTT.

For the CDR3, the DNA is TGTGCCAGCAGTTACGGGGGCCTCAACAATGAGCAGTTCTTC. This sequence encodes CASSYGGLNNEQFF. The rearrangement links TRBV6-2 or TRBV6-3 to TRBJ2-1, with a tentative D call TRBD1 (6 bases). This CDR3 contains 14 residues. In germline, CDR1 is MNHEY, CDR2 SVGEGT. Deletions cut 2 bases from V and 5 bases from J, with 10 bases between.

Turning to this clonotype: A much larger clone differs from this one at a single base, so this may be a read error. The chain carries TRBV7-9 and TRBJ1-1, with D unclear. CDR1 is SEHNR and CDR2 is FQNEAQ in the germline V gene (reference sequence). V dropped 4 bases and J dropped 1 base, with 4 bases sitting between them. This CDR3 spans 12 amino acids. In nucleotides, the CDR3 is TGTGCCAGCAGCTCACAGAACACTGAAGCTTTCTTT. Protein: CASSSQNTEAFF. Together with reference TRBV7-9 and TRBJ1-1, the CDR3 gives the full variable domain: DTGVSQNPRHKITKRGQNVTFRCDPISEHNRLYWYRQTLGQGPEFLTYFQNEAQLEKSRLLSDRFSAERPKGSFSTLEIQRTEQGDSAMYLCASSSQNTEAFFGQGTRLTVV.

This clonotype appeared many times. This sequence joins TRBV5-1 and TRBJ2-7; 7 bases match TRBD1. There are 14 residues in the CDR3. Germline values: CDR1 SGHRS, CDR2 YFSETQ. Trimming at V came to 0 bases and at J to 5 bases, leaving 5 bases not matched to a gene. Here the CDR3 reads CASSLAAGGHEQYF. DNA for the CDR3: TGCGCCAGCAGCTTGGCGGCAGGGGGACACGAGCAGTACTTC. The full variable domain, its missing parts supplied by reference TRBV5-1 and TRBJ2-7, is KAGVTQTPRYLIKTRGQQVTLSCSPISGHRSVSWYQQTPGQGLQFLFEYFSETQRNKGNFPGRFSGRQFSNSRSEMNVSTLELGDSALYLCASSLAAGGHEQYFGPGTRLTVT.

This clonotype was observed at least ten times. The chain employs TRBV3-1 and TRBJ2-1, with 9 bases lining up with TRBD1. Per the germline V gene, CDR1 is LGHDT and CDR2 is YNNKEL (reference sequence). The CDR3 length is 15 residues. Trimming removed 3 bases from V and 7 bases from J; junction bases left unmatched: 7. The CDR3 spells CASSHGEQGANEQFF. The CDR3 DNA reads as TGTGCCAGCAGCCACGGAGAACAGGGGGCGAATGAGCAGTTCTTC.

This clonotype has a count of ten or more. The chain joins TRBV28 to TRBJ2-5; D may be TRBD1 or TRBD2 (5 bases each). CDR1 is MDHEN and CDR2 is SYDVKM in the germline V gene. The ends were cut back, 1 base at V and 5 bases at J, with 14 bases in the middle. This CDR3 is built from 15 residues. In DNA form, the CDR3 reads TGTGCCAGCAGTTTATCCGTGGGGGTGGTGGAGACCCAGTACTTC. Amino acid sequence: CASSLSVGVVETQYF.

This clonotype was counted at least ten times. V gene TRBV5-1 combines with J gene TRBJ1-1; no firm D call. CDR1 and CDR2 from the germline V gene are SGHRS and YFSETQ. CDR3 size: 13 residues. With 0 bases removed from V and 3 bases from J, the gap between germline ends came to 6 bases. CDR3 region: CASSLGEYTEAFF. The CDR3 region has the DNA TGCGCCAGCAGCTTGGGGGAATACACTGAAGCTTTCTTT.

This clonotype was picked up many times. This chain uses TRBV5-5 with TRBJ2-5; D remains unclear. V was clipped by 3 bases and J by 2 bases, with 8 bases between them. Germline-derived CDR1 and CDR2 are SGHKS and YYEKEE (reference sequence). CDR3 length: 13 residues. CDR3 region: CASSWPPQETQYF. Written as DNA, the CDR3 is TGTGCCAGCAGCTGGCCACCTCAAGAGACCCAGTACTTC.

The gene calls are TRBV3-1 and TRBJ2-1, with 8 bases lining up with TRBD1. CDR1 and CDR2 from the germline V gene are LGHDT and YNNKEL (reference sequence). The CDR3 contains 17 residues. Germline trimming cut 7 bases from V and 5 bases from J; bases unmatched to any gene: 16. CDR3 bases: TGTGCCAGCACCAAAGCACGCCGGGACAGGAAAAACAATGAGCAGTTCTTC. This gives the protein CASTKARRDRKNNEQFF.

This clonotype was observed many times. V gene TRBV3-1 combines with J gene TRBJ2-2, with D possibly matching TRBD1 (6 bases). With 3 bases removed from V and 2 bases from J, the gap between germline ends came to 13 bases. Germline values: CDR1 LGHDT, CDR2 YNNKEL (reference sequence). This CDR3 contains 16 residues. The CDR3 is CASSHYREFNTGELFF. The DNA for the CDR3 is TGTGCCAGCAGCCACTACAGGGAGTTCAACACCGGGGAGCTGTTTTTT.

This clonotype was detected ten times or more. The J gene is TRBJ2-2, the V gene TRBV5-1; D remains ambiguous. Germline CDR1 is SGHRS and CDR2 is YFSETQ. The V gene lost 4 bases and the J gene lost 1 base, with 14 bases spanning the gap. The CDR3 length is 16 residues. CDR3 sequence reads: CASSPDLQRNTGELFF. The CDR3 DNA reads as TGCGCCAGCAGCCCCGACCTGCAAAGGAACACCGGGGAGCTGTTTTTT.

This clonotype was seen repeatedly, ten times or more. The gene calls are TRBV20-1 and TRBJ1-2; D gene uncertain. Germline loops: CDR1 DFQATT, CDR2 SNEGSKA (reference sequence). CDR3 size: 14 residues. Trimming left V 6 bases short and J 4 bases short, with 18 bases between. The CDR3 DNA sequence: TGCAGTGCCCACCGAGAGGGCAGGCCCTATGGCTACACCTTC. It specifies CSAHREGRPYGYTF.

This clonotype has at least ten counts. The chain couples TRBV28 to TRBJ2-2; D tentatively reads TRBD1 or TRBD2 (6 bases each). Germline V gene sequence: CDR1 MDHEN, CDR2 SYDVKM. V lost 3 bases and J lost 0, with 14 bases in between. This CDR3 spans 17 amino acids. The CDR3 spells CASSLAGGRPNTGELFF. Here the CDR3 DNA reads TGTGCCAGCAGTTTGGCCGGGGGCCGCCCGAACACCGGGGAGCTGTTTTTT. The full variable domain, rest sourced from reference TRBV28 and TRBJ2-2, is DVKVTQSSRYLVKRTGEKVFLECVQDMDHENMFWYRQDPGLGLRLIYFSYDVKMKEKGDIPEGYSVSREKKERFSLILESASTNQTSMYLCASSLAGGRPNTGELFFGEGSRLTVL.

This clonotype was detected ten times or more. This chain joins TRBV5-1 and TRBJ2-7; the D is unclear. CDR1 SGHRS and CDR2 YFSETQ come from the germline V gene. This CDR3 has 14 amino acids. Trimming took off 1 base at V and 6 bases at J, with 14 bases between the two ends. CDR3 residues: CASSLSVGKGEQYF. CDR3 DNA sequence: TGCGCCAGCAGCTTGTCTGTGGGAAAGGGCGAGCAGTACTTC.